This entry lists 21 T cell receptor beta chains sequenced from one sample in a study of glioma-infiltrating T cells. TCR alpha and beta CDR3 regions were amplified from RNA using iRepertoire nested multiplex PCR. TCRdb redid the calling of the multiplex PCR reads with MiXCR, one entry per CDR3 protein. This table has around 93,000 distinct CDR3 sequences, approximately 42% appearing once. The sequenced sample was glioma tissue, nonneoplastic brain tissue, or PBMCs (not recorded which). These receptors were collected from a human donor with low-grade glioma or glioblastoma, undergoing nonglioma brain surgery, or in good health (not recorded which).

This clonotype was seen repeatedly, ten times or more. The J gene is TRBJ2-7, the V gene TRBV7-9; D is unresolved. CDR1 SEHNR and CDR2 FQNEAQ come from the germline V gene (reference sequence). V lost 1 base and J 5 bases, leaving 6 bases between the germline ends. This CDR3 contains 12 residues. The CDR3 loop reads CASSLDPNEQYF. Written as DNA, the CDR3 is TGTGCCAGCAGCTTAGATCCCAACGAGCAGTACTTC.

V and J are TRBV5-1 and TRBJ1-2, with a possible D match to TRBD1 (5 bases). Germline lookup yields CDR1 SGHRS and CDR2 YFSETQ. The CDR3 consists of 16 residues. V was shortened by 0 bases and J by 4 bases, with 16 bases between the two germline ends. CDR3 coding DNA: TGCGCCAGCAGCTTGGATGGGGCCCCCGTAAGCTATGGCTACACCTTC. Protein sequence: CASSLDGAPVSYGYTF. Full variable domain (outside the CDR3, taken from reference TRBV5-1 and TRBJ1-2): KAGVTQTPRYLIKTRGQQVTLSCSPISGHRSVSWYQQTPGQGLQFLFEYFSETQRNKGNFPGRFSGRQFSNSRSEMNVSTLELGDSALYLCASSLDGAPVSYGYTFGSGTRLTVV.

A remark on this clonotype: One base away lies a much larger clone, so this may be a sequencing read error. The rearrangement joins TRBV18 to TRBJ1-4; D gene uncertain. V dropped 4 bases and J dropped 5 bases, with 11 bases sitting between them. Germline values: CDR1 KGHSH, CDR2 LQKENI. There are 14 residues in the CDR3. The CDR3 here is CASSLGHGNEKLFF. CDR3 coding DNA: TGTGCCAGCTCACTCGGGCATGGGAATGAAAAACTGTTTTTT.

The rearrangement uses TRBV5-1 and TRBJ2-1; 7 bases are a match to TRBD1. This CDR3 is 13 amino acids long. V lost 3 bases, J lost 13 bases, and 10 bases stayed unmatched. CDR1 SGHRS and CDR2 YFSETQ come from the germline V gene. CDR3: CASSWDRRETQFF. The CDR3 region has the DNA TGCGCCAGCAGCTGGGACAGACGAGAGACCCAGTTCTTC.

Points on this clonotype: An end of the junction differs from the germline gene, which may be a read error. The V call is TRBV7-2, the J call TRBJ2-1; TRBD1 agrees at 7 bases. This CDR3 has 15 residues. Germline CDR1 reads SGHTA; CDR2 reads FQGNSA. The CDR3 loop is CDSSSTRTGVGEQFF. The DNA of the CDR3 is TGTGACAGCAGTTCAACCCGGACAGGTGTGGGTGAGCAGTTCTTC.

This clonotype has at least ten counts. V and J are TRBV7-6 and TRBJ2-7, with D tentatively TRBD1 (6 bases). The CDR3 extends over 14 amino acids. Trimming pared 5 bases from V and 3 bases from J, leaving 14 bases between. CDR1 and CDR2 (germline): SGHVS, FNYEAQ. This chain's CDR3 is CASSVTGTSYEQYF. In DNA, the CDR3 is TGTGCCAGCAGCGTAACCGGGACAAGCTACGAGCAGTACTTC.

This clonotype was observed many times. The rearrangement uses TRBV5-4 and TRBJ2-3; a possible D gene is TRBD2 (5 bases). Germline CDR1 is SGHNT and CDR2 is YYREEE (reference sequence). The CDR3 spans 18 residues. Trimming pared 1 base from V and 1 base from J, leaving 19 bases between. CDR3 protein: CASSLKLGSLTGTDTQYF. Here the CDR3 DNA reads TGTGCCAGCAGCTTGAAACTAGGAAGCCTAACTGGCACAGATACGCAGTATTTT.

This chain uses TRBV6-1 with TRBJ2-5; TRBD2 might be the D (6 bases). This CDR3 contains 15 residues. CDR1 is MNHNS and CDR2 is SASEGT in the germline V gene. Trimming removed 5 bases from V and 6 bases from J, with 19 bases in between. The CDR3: CASSLEARERKTQYF. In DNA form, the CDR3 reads TGTGCCAGCAGTTTAGAAGCGCGGGAACGCAAGACCCAGTACTTC.

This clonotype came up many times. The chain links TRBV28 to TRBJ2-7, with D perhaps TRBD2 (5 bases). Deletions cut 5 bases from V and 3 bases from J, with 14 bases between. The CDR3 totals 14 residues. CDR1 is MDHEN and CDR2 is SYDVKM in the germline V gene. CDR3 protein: CASSPIRGYYEQYF. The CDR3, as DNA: TGTGCCAGCAGTCCTATCCGGGGATACTACGAGCAGTACTTC. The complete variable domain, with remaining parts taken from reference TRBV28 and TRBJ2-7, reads DVKVTQSSRYLVKRTGEKVFLECVQDMDHENMFWYRQDPGLGLRLIYFSYDVKMKEKGDIPEGYSVSREKKERFSLILESASTNQTSMYLCASSPIRGYYEQYFGPGTRLTVT.

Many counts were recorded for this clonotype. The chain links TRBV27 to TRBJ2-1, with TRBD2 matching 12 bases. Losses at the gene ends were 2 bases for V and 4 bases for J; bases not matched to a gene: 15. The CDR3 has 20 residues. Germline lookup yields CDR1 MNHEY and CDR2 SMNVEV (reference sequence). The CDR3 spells CASSLIRLAGVTNSYNEQFF. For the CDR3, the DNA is TGTGCCAGCAGTTTAATCCGACTAGCGGGGGTAACTAATTCATACAATGAGCAGTTCTTC.

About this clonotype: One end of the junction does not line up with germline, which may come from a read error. DNA for the CDR3: TGTGCCAGCAGTCATCCTCCTAATCAGCCCAAGCATTTC. Amino acid sequence: CASSHPPNQPKHF. The chain joins TRBV28 to TRBJ1-5, with D unresolved. In germline, CDR1 is MDHEN, CDR2 SYDVKM. The CDR3 totals 13 residues. The entire variable domain, with the rest obtained from reference TRBV28 and TRBJ1-5, is as follows: DVKVTQSSRYLVKRTGEKVFLECVQDMDHENMFWYRQDPGLGLRLIYFSYDVKMKEKGDIPEGYSVSREKKERFSLILESASTNQTSMYLCASSHPPNQPKHFGDGTRLSIL.

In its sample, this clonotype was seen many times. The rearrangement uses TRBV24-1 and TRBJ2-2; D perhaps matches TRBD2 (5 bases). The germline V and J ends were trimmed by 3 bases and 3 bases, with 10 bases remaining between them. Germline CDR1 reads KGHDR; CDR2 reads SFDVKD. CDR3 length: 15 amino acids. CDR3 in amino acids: CATSDAGLDTGELFF. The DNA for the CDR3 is TGTGCCACCAGTGATGCAGGACTTGACACCGGGGAGCTGTTTTTT.

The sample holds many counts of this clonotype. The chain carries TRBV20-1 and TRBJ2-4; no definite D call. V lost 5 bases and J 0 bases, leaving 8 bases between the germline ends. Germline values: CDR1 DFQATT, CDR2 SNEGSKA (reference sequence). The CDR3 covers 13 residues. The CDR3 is CSAGSGAKNIQYF. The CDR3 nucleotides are TGCAGTGCTGGATCGGGAGCCAAAAACATTCAGTACTTC.

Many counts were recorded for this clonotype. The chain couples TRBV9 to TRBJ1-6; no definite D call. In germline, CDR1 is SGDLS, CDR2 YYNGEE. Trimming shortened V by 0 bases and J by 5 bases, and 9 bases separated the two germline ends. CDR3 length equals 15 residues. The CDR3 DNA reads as TGTGCCAGCAGCGTAGGACCGGGTAATAATTCACCCCTCCACTTT. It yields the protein CASSVGPGNNSPLHF.

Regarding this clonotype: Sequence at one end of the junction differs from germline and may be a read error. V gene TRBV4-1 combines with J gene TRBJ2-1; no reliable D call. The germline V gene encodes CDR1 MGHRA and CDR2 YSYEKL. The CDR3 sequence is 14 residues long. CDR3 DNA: TGCTCCAGCAGCCAAGATGGAGTATACAATGATCATTTCTTC. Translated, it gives CSSSQDGVYNDHFF.

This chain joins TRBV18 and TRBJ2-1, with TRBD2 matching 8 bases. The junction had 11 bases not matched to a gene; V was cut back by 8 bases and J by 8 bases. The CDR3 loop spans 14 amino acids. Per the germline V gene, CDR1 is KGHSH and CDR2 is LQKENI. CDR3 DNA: TGTGCCAGCCCAGGGAATAGCGGGGTCGATGAGCAGTTCTTC. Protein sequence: CASPGNSGVDEQFF.

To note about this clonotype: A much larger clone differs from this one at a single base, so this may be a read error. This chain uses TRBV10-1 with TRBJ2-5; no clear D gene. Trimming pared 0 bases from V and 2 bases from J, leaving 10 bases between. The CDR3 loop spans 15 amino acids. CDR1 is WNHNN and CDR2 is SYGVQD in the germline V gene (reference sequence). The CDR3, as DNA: TGCGCCAGCAGTGAGTCGATCAACAAGCAAGAGACCCAGTACTTC. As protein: CASSESINKQETQYF.

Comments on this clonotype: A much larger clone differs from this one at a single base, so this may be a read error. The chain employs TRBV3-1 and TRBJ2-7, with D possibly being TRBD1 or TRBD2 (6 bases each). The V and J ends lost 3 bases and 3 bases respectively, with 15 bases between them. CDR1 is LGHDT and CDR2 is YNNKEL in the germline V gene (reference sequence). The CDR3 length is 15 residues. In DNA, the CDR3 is TGTGCCAGCAGCCAGGAGGGGGGATTCTACTACGAGCAGTACTTC. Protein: CASSQEGGFYYEQYF.

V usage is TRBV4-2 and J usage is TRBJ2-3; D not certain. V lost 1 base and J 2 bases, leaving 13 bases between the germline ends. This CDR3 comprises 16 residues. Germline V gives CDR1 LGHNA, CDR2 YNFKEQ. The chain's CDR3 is CASSQVLGTITDTQYF. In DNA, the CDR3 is TGTGCCAGCAGCCAAGTCTTGGGTACGATCACAGATACGCAGTATTTT.

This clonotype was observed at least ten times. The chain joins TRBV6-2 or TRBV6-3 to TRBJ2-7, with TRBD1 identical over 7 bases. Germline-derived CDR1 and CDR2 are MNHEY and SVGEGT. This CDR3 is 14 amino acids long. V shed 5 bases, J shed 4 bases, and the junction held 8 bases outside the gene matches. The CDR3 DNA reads TGTGCCAGCAGTCAATCCGGGACAGTTTACGAGCAGTACTTC. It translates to CASSQSGTVYEQYF.

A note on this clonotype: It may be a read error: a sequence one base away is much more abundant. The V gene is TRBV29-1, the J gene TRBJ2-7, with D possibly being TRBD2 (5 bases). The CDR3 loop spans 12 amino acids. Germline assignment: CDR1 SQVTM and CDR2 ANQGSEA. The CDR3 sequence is CSVGEHSYGQYF. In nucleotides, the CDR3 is TGCAGCGTTGGGGAGCATTCGTACGGGCAGTACTTC.